This T cell receptor beta chain appears in the sequencing data of a study of cytotoxic CD8 clonotypes in ibrutinib-treated CLL. The overall study: Response samples were drawn at a median of about eleven months of treatment, range 6 to 36. Productive templates averaged approximately 260,000 per sample, and productive rearrangements around 92,000.

From germline, CDR1 is SGHDN and CDR2 FVKESK. This CDR3 comprises 15 residues. The ends lost 5 bases at V and 2 bases at J; junction bases unmatched: 6. Assay used: immunoSEQ multiplex PCR; TCRdb lists only in-frame clones, some missing. The sample yields roughly 23,000 clones, approximately 72% seen once. The chain recombines TRBV14 with TRBJ2-3; 8 nucleotides line up with TRBD2. Sequences were derived from PBMCs, sampled before ibrutinib treatment. The source is a human donor with chronic lymphocytic leukemia. The CDR3 sequence is CASSFGLAITDTQYF. The CDR3 DNA reads as TGTGCCAGCAGCTTCGGACTAGCTATCACAGATACGCAGTATTTT.